The clone carrying this TCR beta chain appeared many times. The antigen remains undetermined. The CDR3 contains 15 residues. Germline V gene data show CDR1 as MDHEN and CDR2 as SYDVKM. Trimming left V 4 bases short and J 2 bases short, with 12 bases between. Stability of Graves' hyperthyroidism was defined as absent ophthalmopathy progression within 18 months. Subjects aged 18 to 65 presented with newly diagnosed hyperthyroidism of less than 2 months' duration. The PBMCs studied were ones that came from 9 to 10 ml fresh peripheral blood. It was RNA transcripts that yielded the amplified TCR beta CDR3 regions. The HTBI primer set was used in a first-round RT-PCR of the TCR CDR3. Each CDR3 protein gets one entry after TCRdb re-called the multiplex PCR reads with MiXCR. The table lists 500,000 to 650,000 distinct CDR3 sequences, 14% of them singletons. This entry is derived from a study of T cells in Graves' hyperthyroidism and ophthalmopathy. Study-wide results and limits: Blood also carried most thyroid clonotypes expanded above 0.001.

V usage is TRBV28 and J usage is TRBJ1-5; TRBD1 is a possible D gene (5 bases). The sample comprised blood. This clonotype was obtained from a woman between 40 and 50 years old with Graves' hyperthyroidism. The CDR3 is CASSSPGVGNQPQHF. The DNA of the CDR3 is TGTGCCAGCAGTTCCCCGGGGGTTGGCAATCAGCCCCAGCATTTT.